Listed below are T cell receptor beta chains from one sample, sequenced in a study of shared clonotypes between healthy human individuals. Sequenced by immunoSEQ multiplex PCR; TCRdb stores in-frame clones only, minus some. The top ten clones hold 0.5% to 0.6% of a sample with approximately 1.1 million clones, roughly 74% of them seen once. The sample was memory CD4+ T cells from PBMCs. These receptors were taken from a man between 18 and 29 years old in good health. Some clones in this sample may be carry-over from other donors' samples. The CDR3 runs from the conserved cysteine through the conserved F or W. Expanded clones are given a class, and other clones once, few, many or no size at all.

TRBJ1-5,few,TRBV28,CASSLGSGNSNQPQHF
TRBJ1-3,many,TRBV5-1,CASSLGLNSGNTIYF
TRBJ2-1,NA,TRBV7-6,CASSLVGEQFF
TRBJ2-3,NA,TRBV5-1,CASSLERRTDTQYF
TRBJ2-7,NA,TRBV19,CASSSRGPGRQVNDEQYF
TRBJ2-1,NA,TRBV4-3,CASSQDIVRDRAGEQFF
TRBJ2-3,few,TRBV7-2,CASVEIAGSDTQYF
TRBJ2-2,NA,TRBV19,CASSPLLDSANTGELFF
TRBJ2-2,NA,TRBV18,CASSPGQVGFTGELFF
TRBJ1-1,NA,TRBV18,CASSPLGTEAFF
TRBJ1-2,NA,TRBV27,CASRLTGGHGYTF
TRBJ1-5,NA,TRBV7-2,CASSSTGNSNQPQHF
TRBJ2-7,NA,TRBV21-1,CASSITTRDYYEQYF
TRBJ2-3,NA,TRBV7-7,CASSFRVEDTQYF
TRBJ2-1,few,TRBV28,CASSFHLRLRSYEQFF
TRBJ2-5,NA,TRBV11-3,CASSKGPGQGETQYF
TRBJ2-7,NA,TRBV5-3,CARSLLFFLSYEQYF
TRBJ1-4,NA,TRBV19,CASSGTGGGEKLFF
TRBJ2-7,NA,TRBV6-6,CASSYSTSGTYEQYF
TRBJ2-3,NA,TRBV29-1,CSVDTRGGTDTQYF
TRBJ2-7,once,TRBV6-4,CASSEASGSSYEQYF
TRBJ2-7,NA,TRBV2,CASSPLGYEQYF
TRBJ2-3,NA,TRBV4-1,CASSQETWGSGRRDTQYF
TRBJ2-2,NA,TRBV28,CATKTSGKNTGELFF
TRBJ2-1,NA,TRBV11-2,CASSLEGTSGTAYNEQFF
TRBJ2-5,NA,TRBV6-6,CASRPDRVQETQYF
TRBJ1-4,NA,TRBV10-3,CATLAGTGRGEKLFF
TRBJ1-1,NA,TRBV4-3,CASSQGGDLNTEAFF
TRBJ1-2,NA,TRBV7-9,CASSLWGPSVGYTF
TRBJ2-5,NA,TRBV5-4,CASSLGAQQQETQYF
TRBJ2-7,NA,TRBV28,CASSLTGQAYEQYF
TRBJ2-1,NA,TRBV18,CASSPIRTSGRVNEQFF
TRBJ2-2,NA,TRBV11-2,CASSMTTGELFF
TRBJ1-2,NA,TRBV28,CASSLGPGRVYYGYTF
TRBJ1-1,NA,TRBV5-4,CASRKFTGDPEAFF
TRBJ1-2,NA,TRBV28,CASSPGQGQSYGYTF
TRBJ2-7,NA,TRBV4-3,CASSQDLLREQYF
TRBJ2-7,NA,TRBV7-2,CASSLVSGASSYEQYF
TRBJ2-3,NA,TRBV27,CASSSKGLATQYF
TRBJ2-1,NA,TRBV5-1,CASSFGLQSYNEQFF
TRBJ2-1,NA,TRBV5-1,CASSRAGGMNEQFF
TRBJ1-1,NA,TRBV18,CASSSDRGVTEAFF
TRBJ1-1,few,TRBV2,CASTLNMNTEAFF
TRBJ2-3,NA,TRBV6-4,CASSQSAGTGDTQYF
TRBJ1-5,NA,TRBV5-4,CASSEGGARDQPQHF
TRBJ2-2,many,TRBV6-5,CASSTRTGNTGELFF
TRBJ2-7,NA,TRBV5-4,CASSFGAGTGVNEQYF
TRBJ2-1,NA,TRBV29-1,CSVDTDSNEQFF
TRBJ2-7,NA,TRBV4-3,CASSQGTGGTYEQYF
TRBJ2-3,NA,TRBV7-6,CASSLASVEDTQYF
TRBJ1-2,NA,TRBV5-1,CASSLKVGASAGGPDGYTF
TRBJ1-5,NA,TRBV29-1,CSGRKGTHQPQHF
TRBJ2-7,NA,TRBV20-1,CSATQRGEQYF